Sequencing of this T cell receptor beta chain was carried out in a study of OX40 agonist ivuxolimab in advanced cancers. Across the whole study: Eligibility admitted prior anti-PD-1, anti-PD-L1 or anti-CTLA-4 therapy; about 39% had some.

Generated by immunoSEQ multiplex PCR, the TCRdb table keeps only in-frame clones and is missing some. The sample lists about 76,000 clones; 85% were seen once. General study results and limits: CD4+ and CD8+ blood T cells expanded clonally by week 6 at 0.1 to 3.0 mg/kg.

Germline-derived CDR1 and CDR2 are LNHNV and YYDKDF (reference sequence). CDR3 length equals 15 residues. Trimming shortened V by 7 bases and J by 7 bases, and 20 bases separated the two germline ends. In the case of this clone: Antigen unknown.

The sequenced sample was CD4+ or CD8+ T cells sorted from blood, obtained in a trial of the OX40 agonist ivuxolimab. This TCR came from an adult with an advanced solid tumor such as melanoma, head and neck, liver or kidney cancer. The chain joins TRBV15 to TRBJ2-1; D is perhaps TRBD2 (6 bases). The CDR3 loop reads CATTSGLDFENEQFF. The CDR3 DNA reads TGTGCCACCACGAGCGGGTTAGATTTTGAAAATGAGCAGTTCTTC. Filled out from reference TRBV15 and TRBJ2-1, the complete variable domain reads DAMVIQNPRYQVTQFGKPVTLSCSQTLNHNVMYWYQQKSSQAPKLLFHYYDKDFNNEADTPDNFQSRRPNTSFCFLDIRSPGLGDTAMYLCATTSGLDFENEQFFGPGTRLTVL.